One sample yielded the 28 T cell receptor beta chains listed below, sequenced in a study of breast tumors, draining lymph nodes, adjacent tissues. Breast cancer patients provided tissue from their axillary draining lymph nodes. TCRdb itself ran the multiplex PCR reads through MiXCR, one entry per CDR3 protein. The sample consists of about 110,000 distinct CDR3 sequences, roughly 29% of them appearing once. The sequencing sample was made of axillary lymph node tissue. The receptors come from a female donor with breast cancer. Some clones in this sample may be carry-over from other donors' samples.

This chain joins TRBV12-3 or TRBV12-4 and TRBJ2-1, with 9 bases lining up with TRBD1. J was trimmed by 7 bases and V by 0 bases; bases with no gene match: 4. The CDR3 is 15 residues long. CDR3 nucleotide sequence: TGTGCCAGCAGTTTAGCGGGGACAGGGTTGAATGAGCAGTTCTTC. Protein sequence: CASSLAGTGLNEQFF.

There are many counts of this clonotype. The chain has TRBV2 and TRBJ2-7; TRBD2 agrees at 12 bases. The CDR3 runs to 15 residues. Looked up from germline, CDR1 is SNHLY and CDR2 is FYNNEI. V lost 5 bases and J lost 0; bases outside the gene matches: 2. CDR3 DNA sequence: TGTGCCAGCAGTCAGACTAGCGGGAGCTCCTACGAGCAGTACTTC. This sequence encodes CASSQTSGSSYEQYF.

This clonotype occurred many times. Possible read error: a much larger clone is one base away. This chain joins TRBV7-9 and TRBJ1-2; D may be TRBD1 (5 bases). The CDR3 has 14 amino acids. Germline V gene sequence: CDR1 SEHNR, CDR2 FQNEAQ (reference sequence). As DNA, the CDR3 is TGTGCCAGCAGCCCAAGTGGGGGTGCGGGCGGCTGCACCTTC. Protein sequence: CASSPSGGAGGCTF.

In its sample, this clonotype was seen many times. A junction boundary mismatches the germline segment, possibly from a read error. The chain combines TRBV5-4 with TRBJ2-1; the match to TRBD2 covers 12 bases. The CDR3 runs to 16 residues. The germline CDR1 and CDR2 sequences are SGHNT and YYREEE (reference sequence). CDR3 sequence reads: CASSLGGTSGYYEQFF. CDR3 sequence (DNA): TGTGCCAGCAGCTTGGGTGGGACTAGCGGGTACTATGAGCAGTTCTTT.

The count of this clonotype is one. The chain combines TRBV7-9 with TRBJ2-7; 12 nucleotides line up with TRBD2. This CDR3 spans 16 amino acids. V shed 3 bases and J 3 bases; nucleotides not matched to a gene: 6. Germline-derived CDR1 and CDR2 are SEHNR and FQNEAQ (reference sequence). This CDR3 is CASSLVWGLAGYEQYF. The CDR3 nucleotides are TGTGCCAGCAGCTTGGTCTGGGGACTAGCGGGCTACGAGCAGTACTTC.

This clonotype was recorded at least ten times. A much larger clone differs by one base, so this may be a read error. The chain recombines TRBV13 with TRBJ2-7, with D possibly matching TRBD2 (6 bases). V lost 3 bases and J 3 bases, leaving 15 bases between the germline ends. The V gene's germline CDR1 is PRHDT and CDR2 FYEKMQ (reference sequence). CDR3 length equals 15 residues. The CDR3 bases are TGTGCCAGCAGCTTGCGGGACCTAAAGGGCTACGAGCAGTACTTC. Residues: CASSLRDLKGYEQYF.

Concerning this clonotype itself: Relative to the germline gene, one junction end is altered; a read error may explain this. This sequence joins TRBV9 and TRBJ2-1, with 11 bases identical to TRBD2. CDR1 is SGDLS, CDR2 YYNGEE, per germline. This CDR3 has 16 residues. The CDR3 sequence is CASSVGSGGAHNEQLF. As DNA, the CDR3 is TGTGCTAGCAGCGTAGGTAGCGGGGGGGCGCACAATGAGCAGCTCTTC.

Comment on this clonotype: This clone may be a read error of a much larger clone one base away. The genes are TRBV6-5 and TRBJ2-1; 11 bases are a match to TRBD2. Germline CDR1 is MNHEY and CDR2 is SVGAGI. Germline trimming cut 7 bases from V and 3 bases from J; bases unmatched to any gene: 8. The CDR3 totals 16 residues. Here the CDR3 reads CASKTRGTSGYNEQFF. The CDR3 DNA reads TGTGCCAGCAAAACCCGAGGGACTAGCGGCTACAATGAGCAGTTCTTC.

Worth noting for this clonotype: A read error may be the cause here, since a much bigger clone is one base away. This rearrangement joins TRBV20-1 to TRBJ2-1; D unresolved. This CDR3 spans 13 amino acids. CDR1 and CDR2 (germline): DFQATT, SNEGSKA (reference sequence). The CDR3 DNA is TGCAGTGCCACATTCCTTATTAACAATGCGCAGTTCTTC. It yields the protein CSATFLINNAQFF.

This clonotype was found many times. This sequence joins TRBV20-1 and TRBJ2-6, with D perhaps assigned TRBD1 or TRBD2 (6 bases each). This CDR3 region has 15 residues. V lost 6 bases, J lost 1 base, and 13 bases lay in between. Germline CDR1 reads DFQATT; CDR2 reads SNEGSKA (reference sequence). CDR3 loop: CSAQGGLSGANVLTF. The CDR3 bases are TGCAGTGCCCAAGGGGGGCTTTCTGGGGCCAACGTCCTGACTTTC.

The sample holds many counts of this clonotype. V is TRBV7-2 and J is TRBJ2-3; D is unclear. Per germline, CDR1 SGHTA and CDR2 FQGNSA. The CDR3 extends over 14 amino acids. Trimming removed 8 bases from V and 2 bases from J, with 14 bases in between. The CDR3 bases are TGTGCCAGCCGCTACGGCGTCAACACAGATACGCAGTATTTT. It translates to CASRYGVNTDTQYF. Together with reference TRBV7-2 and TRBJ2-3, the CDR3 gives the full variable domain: GAGVSQSPSNKVTEKGKDVELRCDPISGHTALYWYRQSLGQGLEFLIYFQGNSAPDKSGLPSDRFSAERTGGSVSTLTIQRTQQEDSAVYLCASRYGVNTDTQYFGPGTRLTVL.

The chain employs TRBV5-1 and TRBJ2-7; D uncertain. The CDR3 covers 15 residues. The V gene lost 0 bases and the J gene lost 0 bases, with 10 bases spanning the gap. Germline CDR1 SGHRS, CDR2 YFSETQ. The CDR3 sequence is CASSLDGGISYEQYF. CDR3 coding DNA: TGCGCCAGCAGCTTGGACGGCGGAATCTCCTACGAGCAGTACTTC.

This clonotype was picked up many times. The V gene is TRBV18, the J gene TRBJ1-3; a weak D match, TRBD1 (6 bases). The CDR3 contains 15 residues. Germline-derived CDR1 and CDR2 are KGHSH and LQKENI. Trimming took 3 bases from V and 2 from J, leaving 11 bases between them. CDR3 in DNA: TGTGCCAGCTCACCGACAGGTAACACTGGAAACACCATATATTTT. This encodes CASSPTGNTGNTIYF.

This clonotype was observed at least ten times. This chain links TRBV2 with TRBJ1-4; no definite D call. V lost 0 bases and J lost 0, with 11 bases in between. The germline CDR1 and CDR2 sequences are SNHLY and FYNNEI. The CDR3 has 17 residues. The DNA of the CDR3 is TGTGCCAGCAGTGAAGCGCTTCTGGTAGCAACTAATGAAAAACTGTTTTTT. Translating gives CASSEALLVATNEKLFF.

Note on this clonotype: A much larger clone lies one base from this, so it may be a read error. The CDR3 sequence: CASRARGSLPRELFF. The CDR3 nucleotides read TGTGCCAGCAGAGCCCGGGGCAGTCTACCCCGGGAGCTGTTTTTT. J is TRBJ2-2 and V is TRBV28; D could derive from TRBD1 or TRBD2 (5 bases each). The CDR3 is 15 residues long. Germline lookup yields CDR1 MDHEN and CDR2 SYDVKM. Trimming shortened V by 6 bases and J by 9 bases, and 20 bases separated the two germline ends.

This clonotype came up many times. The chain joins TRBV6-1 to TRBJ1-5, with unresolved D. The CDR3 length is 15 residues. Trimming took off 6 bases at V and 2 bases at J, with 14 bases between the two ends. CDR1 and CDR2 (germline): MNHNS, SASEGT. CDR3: CASSEWEMRNQPQHF. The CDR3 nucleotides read TGTGCCAGCAGCGAGTGGGAGATGCGCAATCAGCCCCAGCATTTT.

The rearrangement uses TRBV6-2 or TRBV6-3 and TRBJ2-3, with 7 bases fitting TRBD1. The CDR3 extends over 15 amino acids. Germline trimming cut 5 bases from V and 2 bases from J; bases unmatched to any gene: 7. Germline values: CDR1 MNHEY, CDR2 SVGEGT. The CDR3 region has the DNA TGTGCCAGCAGTCCGGCCGACAGGGACACAGATACGCAGTATTTT. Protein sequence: CASSPADRDTDTQYF.

The CDR3 loop is CASSPGQGGYGYTF. In nucleotides, the CDR3 is TGCGCCAGCAGCCCGGGGCAGGGGGGCTATGGCTACACCTTC. V gene TRBV5-1 combines with J gene TRBJ1-2; TRBD1 matches 7 bases. CDR3 length equals 14 residues. Unmatched junction bases numbered 7, after V lost 4 bases and J lost 4 bases. Per germline, CDR1 SGHRS and CDR2 YFSETQ. Full variable domain (rest looked up from reference TRBV5-1 and TRBJ1-2): KAGVTQTPRYLIKTRGQQVTLSCSPISGHRSVSWYQQTPGQGLQFLFEYFSETQRNKGNFPGRFSGRQFSNSRSEMNVSTLELGDSALYLCASSPGQGGYGYTFGSGTRLTVV.

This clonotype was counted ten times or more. The CDR3 sequence is CASRTTSHNNEQFF. CDR3 coding DNA: TGCGCCAGCCGTACTACCTCTCACAACAATGAGCAGTTCTTC. The V call is TRBV5-1, the J call TRBJ2-1, with D hard to call. The germline CDR1 and CDR2 sequences are SGHRS and YFSETQ. V lost 7 bases and J lost 5, with 16 bases in between. This CDR3 has 14 amino acids.

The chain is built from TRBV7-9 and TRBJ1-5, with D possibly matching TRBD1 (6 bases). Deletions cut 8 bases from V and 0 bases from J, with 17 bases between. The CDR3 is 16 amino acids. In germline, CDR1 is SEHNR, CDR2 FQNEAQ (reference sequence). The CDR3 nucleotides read TGTGCCAGCGGGGAGGGGGGATTGAATAGCAATCAGCCCCAGCATTTT. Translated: CASGEGGLNSNQPQHF. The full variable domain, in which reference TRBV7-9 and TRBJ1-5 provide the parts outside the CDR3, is DTGVSQNPRHKITKRGQNVTFRCDPISEHNRLYWYRQTLGQGPEFLTYFQNEAQLEKSRLLSDRFSAERPKGSFSTLEIQRTEQGDSAMYLCASGEGGLNSNQPQHFGDGTRLSIL.

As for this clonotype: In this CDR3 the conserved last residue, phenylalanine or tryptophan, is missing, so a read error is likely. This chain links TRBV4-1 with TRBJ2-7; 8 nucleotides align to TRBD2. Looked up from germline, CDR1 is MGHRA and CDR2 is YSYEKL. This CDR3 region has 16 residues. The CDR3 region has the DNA TGTGCCAGCAGCCAAGATCAGCCGCTAGCGGGCGGGGAGCAGTACCTC. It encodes CASSQDQPLAGGEQYL.

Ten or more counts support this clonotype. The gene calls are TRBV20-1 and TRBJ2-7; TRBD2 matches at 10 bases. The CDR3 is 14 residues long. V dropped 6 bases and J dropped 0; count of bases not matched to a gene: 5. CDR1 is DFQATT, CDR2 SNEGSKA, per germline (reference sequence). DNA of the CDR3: TGCAGTGCACCCAGCGGGGGGGCCTCCTACGAGCAGTACTTC. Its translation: CSAPSGGASYEQYF.

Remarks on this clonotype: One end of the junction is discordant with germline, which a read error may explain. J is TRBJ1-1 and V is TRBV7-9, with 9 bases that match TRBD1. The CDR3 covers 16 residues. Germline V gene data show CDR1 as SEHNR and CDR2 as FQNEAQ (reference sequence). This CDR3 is CASSPRDRVVNTEPFF. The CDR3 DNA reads TGTGCCAGCAGCCCTCGGGACAGGGTAGTGAACACTGAACCTTTCTTT.

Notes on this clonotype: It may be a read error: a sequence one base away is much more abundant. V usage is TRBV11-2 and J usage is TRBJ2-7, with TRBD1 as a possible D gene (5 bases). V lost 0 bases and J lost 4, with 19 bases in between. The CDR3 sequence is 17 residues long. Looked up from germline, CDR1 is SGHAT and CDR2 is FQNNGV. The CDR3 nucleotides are TGTGCCAGCAGCTTAGAATCTGGGGCGCTAGTCGTGTACGAGCAGTACTTC. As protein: CASSLESGALVVYEQYF.

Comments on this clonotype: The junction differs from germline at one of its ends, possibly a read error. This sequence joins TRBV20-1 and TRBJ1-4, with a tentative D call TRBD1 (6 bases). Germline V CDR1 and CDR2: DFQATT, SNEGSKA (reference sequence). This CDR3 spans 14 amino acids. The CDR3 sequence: CSAREGRGLEKLLF. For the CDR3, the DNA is TGCAGTGCTAGAGAGGGCAGGGGACTTGAAAAACTGCTTTTT.

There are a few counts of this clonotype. For the CDR3, the DNA is TGTGCCAGCAAAGGACAGGGCATGACCGGGGAGCTGTTTTTT. Translated, it gives CASKGQGMTGELFF. The genes are TRBV2 and TRBJ2-2; the match to TRBD1 covers 8 bases. J gave up 5 bases and V 7 bases, and 6 bases lay outside the gene matches. The CDR3 consists of 14 residues. The V gene's germline CDR1 is SNHLY and CDR2 FYNNEI.

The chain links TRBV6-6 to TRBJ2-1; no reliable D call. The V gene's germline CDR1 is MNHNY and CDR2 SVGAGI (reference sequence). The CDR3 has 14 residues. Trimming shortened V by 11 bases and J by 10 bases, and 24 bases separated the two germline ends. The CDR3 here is CAPSTAVLYGEQFF. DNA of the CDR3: TGTGCCCCGAGTACAGCAGTACTGTACGGCGAGCAGTTCTTC.

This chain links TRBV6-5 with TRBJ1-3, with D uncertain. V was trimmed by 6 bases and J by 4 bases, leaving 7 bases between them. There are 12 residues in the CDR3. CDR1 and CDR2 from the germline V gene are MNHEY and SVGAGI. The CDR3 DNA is TGTGCCAGCAGCCCTACAGGAAACACCATATATTTT. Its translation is CASSPTGNTIYF.